This TCR beta chain was profiled in a study of TIL therapy for anti-PD-1-resistant metastatic lung cancer. General study points: Compared with baseline intratumoral T cells, expanded TIL cultures were more clonal and less diverse (about 6% vs 30%). The cohort had more treatment-naive, never-smoker and oncogene-addicted patients than typical.

This was the immunoSEQ v3 assay. TCRdb's table, derived via immunoSEQ multiplex PCR, lists solely in-frame clones and lacks some. The repertoire holds tens of thousands of clones, with approximately 63% as singletons. V was trimmed by 4 bases and J by 8 bases, leaving 14 bases between them. Looked up from germline, CDR1 is MGHRA and CDR2 is YSYEKL. The CDR3 contains 13 residues. Time point meaning: pre-treatment sample, taken before nivolumab and TIL therapy. Most excised metastases sampled were pleural nodules or supraclavicular lymph nodes. This clone was observed a single time. What it binds is not known.

The chain carries TRBV4-1 and TRBJ1-1; D ambiguous. This material consisted of tumor tissue, taken at baseline. The source of this sequence is a woman between 30 and 80 years old with non-small cell lung cancer. The CDR3 spells CASSPWVNQEAFF. CDR3 in DNA: TGCGCCAGCAGCCCTTGGGTGAATCAAGAAGCTTTCTTT.